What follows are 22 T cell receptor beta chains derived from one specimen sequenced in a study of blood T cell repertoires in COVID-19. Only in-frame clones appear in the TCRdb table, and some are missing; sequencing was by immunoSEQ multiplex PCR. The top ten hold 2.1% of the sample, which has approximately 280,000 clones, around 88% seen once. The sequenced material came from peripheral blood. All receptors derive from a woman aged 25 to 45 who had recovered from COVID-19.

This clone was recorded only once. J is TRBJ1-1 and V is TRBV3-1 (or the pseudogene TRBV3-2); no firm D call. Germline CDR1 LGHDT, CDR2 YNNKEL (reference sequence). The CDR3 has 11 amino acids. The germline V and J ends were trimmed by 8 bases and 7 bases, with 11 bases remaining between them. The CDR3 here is CASLGEIEAFF. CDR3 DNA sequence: TGTGCCAGCTTGGGAGAAATTGAAGCTTTCTTT.

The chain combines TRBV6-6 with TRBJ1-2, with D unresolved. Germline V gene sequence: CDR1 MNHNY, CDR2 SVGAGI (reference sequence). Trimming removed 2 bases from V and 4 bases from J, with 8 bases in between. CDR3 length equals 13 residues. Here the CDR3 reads CASSYGQIYGYTF. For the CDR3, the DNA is TGTGCCAGCAGTTACGGGCAGATCTATGGCTACACCTTC.

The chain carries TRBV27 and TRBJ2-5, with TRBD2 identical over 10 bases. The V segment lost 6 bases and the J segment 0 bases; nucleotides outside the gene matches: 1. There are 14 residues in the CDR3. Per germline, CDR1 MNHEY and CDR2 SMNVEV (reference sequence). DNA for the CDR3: TGTGCCAGCAGGGGACTAGCGAACCAAGAGACCCAGTACTTC. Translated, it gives CASRGLANQETQYF.

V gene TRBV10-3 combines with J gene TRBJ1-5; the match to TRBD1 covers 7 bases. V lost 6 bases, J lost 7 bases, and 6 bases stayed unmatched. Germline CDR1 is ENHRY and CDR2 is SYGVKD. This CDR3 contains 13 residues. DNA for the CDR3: TGTGCCATCAGACAGGGGTTAGGACAGCCCCAGCATTTT. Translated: CAIRQGLGQPQHF.

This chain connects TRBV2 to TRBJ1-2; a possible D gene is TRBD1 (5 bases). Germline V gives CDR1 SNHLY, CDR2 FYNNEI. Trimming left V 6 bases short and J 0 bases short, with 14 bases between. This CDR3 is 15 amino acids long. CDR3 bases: TGTGCCAGCAGCGGGGGTGGAGGTCCTAACTATGGCTACACCTTC. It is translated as CASSGGGGPNYGYTF. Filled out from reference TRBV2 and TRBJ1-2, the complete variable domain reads EPEVTQTPSHQVTQMGQEVILRCVPISNHLYFYWYRQILGQKVEFLVSFYNNEISEKSEIFDDQFSVERPDGSNFTLKIRSTKLEDSAMYFCASSGGGGPNYGYTFGSGTRLTVV.

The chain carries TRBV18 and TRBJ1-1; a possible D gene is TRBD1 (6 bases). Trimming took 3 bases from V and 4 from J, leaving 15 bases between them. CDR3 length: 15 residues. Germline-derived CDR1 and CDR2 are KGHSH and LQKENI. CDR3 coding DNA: TGTGCCAGCTCACCCCCAAGTGCGGGGGCCACTGAAGCTTTCTTT. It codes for CASSPPSAGATEAFF.

The CDR3 sequence: CAWSVQVRSGNTIYF. CDR3 nucleotide sequence: TGTGCCTGGAGTGTACAGGTCCGCTCTGGAAACACCATATATTTT. The chain links TRBV30 to TRBJ1-3, with a possible D match to TRBD1 (5 bases). Germline V gives CDR1 GTSNPN, CDR2 SVGIG (reference sequence). The CDR3 consists of 15 residues. Deletions cut 0 bases from V and 0 bases from J, with 9 bases between.

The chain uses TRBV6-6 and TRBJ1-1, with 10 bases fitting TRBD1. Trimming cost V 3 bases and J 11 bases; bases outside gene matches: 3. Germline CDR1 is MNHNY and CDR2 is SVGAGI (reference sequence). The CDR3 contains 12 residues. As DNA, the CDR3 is TGTGCCAGCAGTTATCAGGGACAGGGGGCTTTCTTT. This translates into CASSYQGQGAFF.

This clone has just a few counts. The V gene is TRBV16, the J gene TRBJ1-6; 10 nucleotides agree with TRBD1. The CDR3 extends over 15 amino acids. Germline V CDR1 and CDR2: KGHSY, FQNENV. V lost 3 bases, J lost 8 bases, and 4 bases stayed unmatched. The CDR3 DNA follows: TGTGCCAGCAGCCACCGGGACAGGGGATATTCACCCCTCCACTTT. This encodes CASSHRDRGYSPLHF.

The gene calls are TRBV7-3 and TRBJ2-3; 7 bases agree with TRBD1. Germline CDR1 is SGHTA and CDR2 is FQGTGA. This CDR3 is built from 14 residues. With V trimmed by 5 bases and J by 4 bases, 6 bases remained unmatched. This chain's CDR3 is CASSQGQGADTQYF. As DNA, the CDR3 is TGTGCCAGCAGCCAGGGGCAGGGGGCAGATACGCAGTATTTT.

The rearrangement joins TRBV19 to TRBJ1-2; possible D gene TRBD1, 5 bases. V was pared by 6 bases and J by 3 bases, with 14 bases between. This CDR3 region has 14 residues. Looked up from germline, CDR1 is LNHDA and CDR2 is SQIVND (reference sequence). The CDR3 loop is CASRYPQQDYGYTF. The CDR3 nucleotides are TGTGCCAGTAGGTATCCCCAACAGGACTATGGCTACACCTTC.

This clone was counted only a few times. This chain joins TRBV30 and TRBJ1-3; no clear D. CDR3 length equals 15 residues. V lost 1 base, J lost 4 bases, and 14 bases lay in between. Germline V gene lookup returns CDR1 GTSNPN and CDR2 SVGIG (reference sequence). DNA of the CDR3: TGTGCCTGGAGTGGGTACAGCTTTTTAGGAAACACCATATATTTT. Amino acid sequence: CAWSGYSFLGNTIYF.

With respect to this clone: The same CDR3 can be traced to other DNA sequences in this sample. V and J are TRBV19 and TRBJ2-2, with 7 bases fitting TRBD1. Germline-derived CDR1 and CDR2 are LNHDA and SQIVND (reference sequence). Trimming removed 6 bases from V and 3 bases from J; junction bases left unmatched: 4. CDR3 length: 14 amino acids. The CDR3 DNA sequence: TGTGCCAGTAGCTTTACAGGGGACACCGGGGAGCTGTTTTTT. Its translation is CASSFTGDTGELFF.

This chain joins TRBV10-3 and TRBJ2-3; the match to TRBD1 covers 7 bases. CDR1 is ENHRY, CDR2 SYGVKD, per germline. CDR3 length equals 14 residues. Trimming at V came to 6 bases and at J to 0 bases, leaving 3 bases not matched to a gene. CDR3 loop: CAIRPGQSTDTQYF. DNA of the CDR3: TGTGCCATCAGGCCGGGACAGAGCACAGATACGCAGTATTTT.

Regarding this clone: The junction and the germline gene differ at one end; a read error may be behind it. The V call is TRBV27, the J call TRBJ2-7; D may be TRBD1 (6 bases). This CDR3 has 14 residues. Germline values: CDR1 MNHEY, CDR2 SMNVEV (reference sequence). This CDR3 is CASSWTAFSHEQYF. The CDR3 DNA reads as TGTGCCAGCAGTTGGACAGCCTTCTCCCACGAGCAGTACTTC.

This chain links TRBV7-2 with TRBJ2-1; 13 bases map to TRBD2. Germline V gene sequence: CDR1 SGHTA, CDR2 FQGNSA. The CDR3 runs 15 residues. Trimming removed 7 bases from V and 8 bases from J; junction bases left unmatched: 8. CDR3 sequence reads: CASNSLAGGPYEQFF. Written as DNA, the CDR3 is TGTGCCAGCAACTCACTAGCGGGGGGGCCTTATGAGCAGTTCTTC.

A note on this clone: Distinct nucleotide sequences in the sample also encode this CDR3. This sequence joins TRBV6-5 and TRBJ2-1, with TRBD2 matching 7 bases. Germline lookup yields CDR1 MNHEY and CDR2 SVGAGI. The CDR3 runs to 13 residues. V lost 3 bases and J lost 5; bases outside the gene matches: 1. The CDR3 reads CASSYRGDNEQFF. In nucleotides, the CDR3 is TGTGCCAGCAGTTATCGGGGGGACAATGAGCAGTTCTTC.

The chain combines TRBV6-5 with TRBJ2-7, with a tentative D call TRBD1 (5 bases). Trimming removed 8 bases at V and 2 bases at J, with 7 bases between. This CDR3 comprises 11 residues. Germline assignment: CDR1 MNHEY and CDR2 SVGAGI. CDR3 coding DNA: TGTGCCAGCTACAGGACCTACGAGCAGTACTTC. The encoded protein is CASYRTYEQYF.

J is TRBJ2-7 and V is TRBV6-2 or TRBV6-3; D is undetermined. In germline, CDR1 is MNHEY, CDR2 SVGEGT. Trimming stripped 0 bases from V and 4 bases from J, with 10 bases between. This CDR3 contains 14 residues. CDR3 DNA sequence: TGTGCCAGCAGTTACTCGAACAGACCTTACGAGCAGTACTTC. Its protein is CASSYSNRPYEQYF.

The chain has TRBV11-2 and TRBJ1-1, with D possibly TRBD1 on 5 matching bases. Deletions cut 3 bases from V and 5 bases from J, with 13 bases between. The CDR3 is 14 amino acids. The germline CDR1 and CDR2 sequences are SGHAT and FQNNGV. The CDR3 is CASSLGGYGTEAFF. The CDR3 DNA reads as TGTGCCAGCAGCTTGGGGGGGTATGGGACTGAAGCTTTCTTT.

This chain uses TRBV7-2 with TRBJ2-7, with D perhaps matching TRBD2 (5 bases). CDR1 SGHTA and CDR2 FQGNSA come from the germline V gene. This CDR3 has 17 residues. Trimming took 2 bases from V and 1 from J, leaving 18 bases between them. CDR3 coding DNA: TGTGCCAGCAGCTTATCCGGAGGCAGCTACTCGTCCTACGAGCAGTACTTC. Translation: CASSLSGGSYSSYEQYF.

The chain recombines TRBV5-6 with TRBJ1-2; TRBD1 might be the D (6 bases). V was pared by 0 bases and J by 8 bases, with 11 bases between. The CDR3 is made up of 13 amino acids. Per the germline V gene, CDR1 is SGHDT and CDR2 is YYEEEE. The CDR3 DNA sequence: TGTGCCAGCAGCTTGGCCGCAGGGGAAGGCTACACCTTC. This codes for CASSLAAGEGYTF.